The source of this TCR beta chain is a study of T cells after yellow fever vaccination (dated by TCRdb to the late 2010s). Looking at the study overall: The SMART-Seq v4 Ultra Low Input RNA kit was used to prepare libraries from fractions with low cell numbers. To follow T-cell clones before and after both primary and booster YFV17D yellow fever vaccination, bulk TCR alpha and beta repertoires underwent longitudinal sequencing. Bulk PBMC replicates and cell subsets were isolated from blood drawn at multiple timepoints before and after both primary and secondary immunization. Two healthy male donors made up the cohort, one aged 18 to 30 years and the other aged 30 to 40 years. Beyond this particular receptor, the publication reports: Most clones expanded after primary vaccination were re-detected after the booster (approximately 96% of CD4 and about nine tenths of CD8), suggesting broad memory maintenance. Compared with the primary T-cell response, the secondary T-cell response was weaker but faster, peaking on day 5 rather than day 15. A small share of clonotypes was detected in both CD4 and CD8 compartments, with the overlap likely arising from convergent recombination. Only a couple of donors were included in the study, so the extent to which the findings can be generalized is limited. FACS-sorted repertoires could contain abundant contaminating clonotypes from the bulk population, so computational filtering was required.

The sample's treatment or condition label is to be understood as: live attenuated yellow fever vaccine strain. A standard Ficoll-Paque protocol was used to isolate PBMCs from peripheral blood. Dynabeads CD4 and CD8 positive selection kits were used to isolate CD4 and CD8 T-cell fractions. TriZol was used to extract RNA from bulk PBMCs, CD4 and CD8 fractions, and dextramer-positive and dextramer-negative fractions. The cysteine opens and the phenylalanine closes a CDR3 of 19 amino acids. Left in the record is the CDR3 DNA by itself, 57 bases read in frame from the first base. From a lookup of the germline V gene, CDR1 and CDR2 are MDHEN and SYDVKM. Germline trimming: 5 bases from V, 4 bases from J; junction bases outside gene matches: 18. TCR cDNA was made using 5'RACE template switching, a step that added a universal primer site and unique molecular identifiers. cDNA synthesis was primed from both the TCR alpha and TCR beta constant segments. Library amplification involved two PCR steps, and the second step added sample barcodes and sequencing adapters. Libraries were sequenced on Illumina HiSeq 2500 (2x100 bp) or NovaSeq (2x150 bp). In the paper's pipeline: MIGEC was used to demultiplex reads and collapse the reads into UMI consensus sequences, and MiXCR was used for V(D)J alignment. Vaccine-responding clonotypes were identified with edgeR using replicate PBMC samples, with FDR below 0.01 and a log2 fold change above 5 up to day 15 being required. Bulk clonotypes were assigned CD4 or CD8 identity according to which sequenced CD4 or CD8 repertoire held them at higher abundance. The public reads were run again by TCRdb, first through fastp at Q25 and then through MiXCR, and only productive beta chains were kept. Duplicate CDR3 protein sequences are folded into a single record with the most common DNA and genes. The V and J calls were not made by the authors but by TCRdb's processing. In this sample the table shows about 220,000 distinct CDR3 sequences, around 6.7% of which occur a single time. The ten largest make up 1% to 1.2% of the sample.

This clonotype was detected a few times. The antigen it recognizes is unknown. Qualities for individual bases were not recorded, and no much larger clone is one base off. The specimen was CD4+ T cells sorted from PBMCs, collected on the day of the yellow fever booster vaccination. The clonotype was recovered from a man aged 30 to 39 who received the YFV17D yellow fever vaccine. The chain is encoded by TRBV28 joined to TRBJ2-7, with TRBD2 identical over 12 junction bases. The CDR3 sequence is CASSTRTSGVSILGYEQYF. At the DNA level, the sequence is TGTGCCAGCAGTACTCGGACTAGCGGGGTATCTATTCTGGGTTACGAGCAGTACTTC.